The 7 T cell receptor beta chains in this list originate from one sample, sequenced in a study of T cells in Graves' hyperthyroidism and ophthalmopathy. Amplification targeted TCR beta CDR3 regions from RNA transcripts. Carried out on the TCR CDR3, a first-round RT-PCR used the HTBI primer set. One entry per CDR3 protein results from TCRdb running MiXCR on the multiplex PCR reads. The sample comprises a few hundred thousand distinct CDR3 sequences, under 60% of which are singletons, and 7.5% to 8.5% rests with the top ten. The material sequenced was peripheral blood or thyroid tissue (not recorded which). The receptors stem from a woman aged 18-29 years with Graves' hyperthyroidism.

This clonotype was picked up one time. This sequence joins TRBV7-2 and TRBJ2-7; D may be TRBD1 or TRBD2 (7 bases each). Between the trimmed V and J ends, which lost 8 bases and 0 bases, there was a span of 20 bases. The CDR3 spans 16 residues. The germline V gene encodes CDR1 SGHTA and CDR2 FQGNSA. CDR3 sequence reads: CASGSPRGGDSYEQYF. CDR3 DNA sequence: TGTGCCAGCGGCTCACCCAGGGGGGGGGACTCCTACGAGCAGTACTTC. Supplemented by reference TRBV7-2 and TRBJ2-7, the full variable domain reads GAGVSQSPSNKVTEKGKDVELRCDPISGHTALYWYRQSLGQGLEFLIYFQGNSAPDKSGLPSDRFSAERTGGSVSTLTIQRTQQEDSAVYLCASGSPRGGDSYEQYFGPGTRLTVT.

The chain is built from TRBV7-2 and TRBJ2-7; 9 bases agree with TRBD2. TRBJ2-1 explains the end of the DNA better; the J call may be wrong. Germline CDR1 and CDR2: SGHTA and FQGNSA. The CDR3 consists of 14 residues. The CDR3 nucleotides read TGTGCCAGCAAGTTCCTAGCGGGACAAGGTGAGCAGTTCTTC. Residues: CASKFLAGQGEQFF.

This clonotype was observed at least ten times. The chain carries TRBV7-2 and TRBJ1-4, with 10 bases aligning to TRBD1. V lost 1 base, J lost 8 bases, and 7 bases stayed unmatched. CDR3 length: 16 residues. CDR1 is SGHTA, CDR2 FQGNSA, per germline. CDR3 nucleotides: TGTGCCAGCAGCTTAGGGACAGGGGGGTACGGAGAAAAACTGTTTTTT. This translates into CASSLGTGGYGEKLFF.

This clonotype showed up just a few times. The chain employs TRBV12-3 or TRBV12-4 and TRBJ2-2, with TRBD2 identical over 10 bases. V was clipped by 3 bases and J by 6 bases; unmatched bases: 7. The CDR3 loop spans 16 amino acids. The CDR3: CASSFSGAGGAGELFF. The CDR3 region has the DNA TGTGCCAGCAGTTTCTCGGGAGCGGGAGGGGCCGGGGAGCTGTTTTTT.

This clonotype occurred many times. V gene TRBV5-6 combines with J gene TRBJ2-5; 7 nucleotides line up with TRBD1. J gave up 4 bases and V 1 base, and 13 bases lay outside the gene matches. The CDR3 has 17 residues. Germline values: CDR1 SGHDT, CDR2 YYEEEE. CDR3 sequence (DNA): TGTGCCAGCAGCTTGCTGGGGACAGATCTCGCGGGAGAGACCCAGTACTTC. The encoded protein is CASSLLGTDLAGETQYF.

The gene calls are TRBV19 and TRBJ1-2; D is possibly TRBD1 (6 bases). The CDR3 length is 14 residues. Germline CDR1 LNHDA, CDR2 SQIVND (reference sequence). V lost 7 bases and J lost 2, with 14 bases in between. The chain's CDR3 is CASTSDRTNYGYTF. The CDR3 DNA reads TGTGCCAGTACCTCAGACAGGACGAACTATGGCTACACCTTC.

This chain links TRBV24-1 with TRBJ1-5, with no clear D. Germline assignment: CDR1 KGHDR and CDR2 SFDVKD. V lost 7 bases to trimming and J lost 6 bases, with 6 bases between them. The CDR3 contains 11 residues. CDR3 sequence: CATRGGQPQHF. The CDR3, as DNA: TGTGCCACCAGGGGAGGTCAGCCCCAGCATTTT.